This entry describes one TCR beta chain. What it binds is not known. The data belong to a study of cytomegalovirus exposure and HLA in healthy donors. Study-level findings and limits: Reportedly, a later analysis found an Asian-associated ancestry cluster had fewer N-insertions than the approximately 700-donor mean.

At sampling all donors were nominally healthy, likely with unrecorded immune exposures. The PCR used 60 Vbeta and 13 Jbeta primers. TCRdb keeps only in-frame clones here, not all; method: immunoSEQ multiplex PCR. The data hold about 160,000 clones, with around 80% observed a single time. This TCR came from a woman under 40 in good health and CMV-seropositive. Sequenced input: PBMCs.

The CDR3: CASSAYRGPTDTQYF. As DNA, the CDR3 is TGTGCCAGCAGCGCCTACAGGGGCCCCACAGATACGCAGTATTTT. The V call is TRBV14, the J call TRBJ2-3; 7 nucleotides agree with TRBD1. The CDR3 runs 15 residues. Germline CDR1 is SGHDN and CDR2 is FVKESK. The ends lost 5 bases at V and 2 bases at J; junction bases unmatched: 7. Looking up the rest from reference TRBV14 and TRBJ2-3 gives the full variable domain: EAGVTQFPSHSVIEKGQTVTLRCDPISGHDNLYWYRRVMGKEIKFLLHFVKESKQDESGMPNNRFLAERTGGTYSTLKVQPAELEDSGVYFCASSAYRGPTDTQYFGPGTRLTVL.